This T cell receptor (beta chain) was identified in a study of T cell responses to AZD1222 COVID-19 vaccine (dated by TCRdb to about 2021). Study-wide context: AZD1222 recipients given second doses at about 4 weeks or at about 12 weeks were pooled, since spike-specific TCR depth and breadth were not found to differ between the two schedules. Enrollment into the trials was organized by age into subgroups of 18-55, 56-69 and 70-plus years, and those subgroups contained roughly 150, 30 and 60 TCR-sequenced participants, respectively. A total of over 230 trial participants underwent TCR sequencing, of whom roughly 210 received two doses of AZD1222 and about 26 received two doses of the MenACWY control vaccine. The investigation overall reported the following: Vaccine-associated CD4 TCRs spanned the whole spike protein, with dominant responses in regions 160-218 and 743-854. Conclusions about previously exposed vaccinees are limited, since just a handful of AZD1222 recipients were seropositive for SARS-CoV-2 at baseline. In the small 56-69-year group, the increase in depth fell short of significance, most likely because of low power. Participants were mostly white British, with more females than males. The authors suggested clonal diversity may have been underestimated. Because no day 14 peak-response samples were available, repertoires were characterized only after the peak T cell response. Reportedly, close to half of the unique spike-specific TCRs recognized epitopes lying outside the regions that are mutated in the B.1.351 and B.1.1.7 variants. Spike-specific TCR breadth and depth rose significantly after two AZD1222 doses compared with day 0 and with MenACWY recipients.

Per the publication, the time point label means: baseline before first vaccination. Vaccinee samples were obtained from the UK trials COV001 and COV002, which included a single-blind randomized controlled phase 2/3 trial of AZD1222 (ChAdOx1 nCoV-19) in healthy adults. For TCRbeta chain sequencing, PBMC samples from trial participants were taken at day 0 and at day 28 after the second dose. As regards this clone: Its antigen is currently not known. Nothing much larger sits one base from this clone, and base qualities are not available.

The CDR3 starts with the cysteine, ends with the phenylalanine, and has 19 residues. The retained sequence is limited to the CDR3, 57 bases, with the frame set at the first base. The germline V gene sets CDR1 to SGHNT and CDR2 to YENEEA. Compared with germline, V lacks 2 bases and J lacks 2 bases; bases without a gene match: 15. The CDR3 regions of human TCRbeta chains were subjected to immunosequencing. The study's own analysis went as follows. Repertoire TCRs were checked for matches against a reference library of SARS-CoV-2-specific TCRs that had been generated using the MIRA antigen-specificity platform. Breadth meant the fraction of unique TCRs that were SARS-CoV-2-associated, whereas depth meant the fraction of total T cells that were SARS-CoV-2-associated. Using the MIRA data, every spike-specific TCR was mapped to the spike region that the TCR reacted to and assigned to either a CD4 or a CD8 class. Log10-transformed breadth and depth values were compared by one-way ANOVA with Sidak's multiple comparisons tests. This is the immuneACCESS table as TCRdb keeps it, with only in-frame sequences that have V and J called. A part of the clones is gone; compared with another copy, unresolved V genes explain less than half, and the rest is unexplained. V, J and clone size derive from that table, while D and trimming were established from the DNA sequence. This sample comprises around 150,000 clones, 70% to 90% of them detected only once. The ten largest clones take up roughly 2% of the sample.

The sequence derives from an adult in good health. This receptor chain uses TRBV11-3 and TRBJ2-1; 7 bases in the middle match TRBD2. Here the sequenced sample was peripheral blood, taken on day 0 of AZD1222 vaccination. In nucleotides, the sequence is TGTGCCAGCAGCTTAAAGTCGGCGTTTAGCGGGCGACCCTACAATGAGCAGTTCTTC. Translated, it gives CASSLKSAFSGRPYNEQFF.